This T cell receptor (beta chain) was documented in a study of T-cell reconstitution after alpha-beta-depleted transplantation in children. As for this clonotype: A read error may explain this, as a much larger clone is one base away. The conserved phenylalanine or tryptophan normally closing the CDR3 is absent here, so this likely arose from a read error.

Unique molecular identifiers were used in preparing the TCRbeta library. TCRdb re-analysed the PCR reads in MiXCR, keeping a single row per CDR3 protein. Of some 240,000 distinct CDR3 sequences in the sample, over 9.5% were seen once. CDR3 length: 14 residues. Germline loops: CDR1 SGHDT, CDR2 YYEEEE. The V end was cut by 1 base, the J end by 6 bases, with 10 bases between. The sequence was collected from a human donor who donated a stem cell graft to a child with SCID. The chain uses TRBV5-6 and TRBJ2-2; D may be TRBD1 or TRBD2 (6 bases each). Sequenced here: PBMCs from the stem cell graft donor, sampled from the stem cell graft. DNA for the CDR3: TGTGCCAGCAGCTTGACCGGGGGCCCCGGGGAGCTGTTTCTT. It is translated as CASSLTGGPGELFL.